The 21 T cell receptor beta chains below were found in one sample sequenced in a study of cytomegalovirus exposure and HLA in healthy donors. PCR employed 60 Vbeta and 13 Jbeta primers. Generated by immunoSEQ multiplex PCR, the TCRdb table keeps only in-frame clones and is missing some. The table has about 18,000 clones, approximately 84% seen once. Sequences were obtained from PBMCs. The source is a human donor in good health.

The CDR3 here is CASSSIVYGYTF. CDR3 nucleotides: TGTGCCAGCAGCTCGATAGTTTATGGCTACACCTTC. The chain is built from TRBV5-5 and TRBJ1-2; D is ambiguous. Germline values: CDR1 SGHKS, CDR2 YYEKEE (reference sequence). The CDR3 is 12 amino acids. Trimming cost V 3 bases and J 5 bases, with 8 bases left between them.

The chain links TRBV7-2 to TRBJ1-1; D perhaps matches TRBD1 (6 bases). This CDR3 has 13 amino acids. The germline gives CDR1 SGHTA, CDR2 FQGNSA. The V and J ends lost 5 bases and 3 bases respectively, with 10 bases between them. CDR3 sequence (DNA): TGTGCCAGCAGCCCCACAGGGCACACTGAAGCTTTCTTT. This gives the protein CASSPTGHTEAFF. The full variable domain, with the rest looked up from reference TRBV7-2 and TRBJ1-1, is GAGVSQSPSNKVTEKGKDVELRCDPISGHTALYWYRQSLGQGLEFLIYFQGNSAPDKSGLPSDRFSAERTGGSVSTLTIQRTQQEDSAVYLCASSPTGHTEAFFGQGTRLTVV.

This clone was seen just once. J is TRBJ2-7 and V is TRBV19, with 10 bases that match TRBD2. The last part of the DNA fits TRBJ2-1 better; the J call may be wrong. This CDR3 is 15 amino acids long. The V gene's germline CDR1 is LNHDA and CDR2 SQIVND (reference sequence). CDR3 in amino acids: CASSRPASGGNEQFF. CDR3 sequence (DNA): TGTGCCAGTTCCCGCCCCGCTAGCGGGGGCAATGAGCAGTTCTTC.

The J gene is TRBJ2-1, the V gene TRBV11-2; maybe TRBD2 (6 bases). The CDR3 consists of 15 residues. Germline V lookup: CDR1 SGHAT, CDR2 FQNNGV. The V and J ends lost 4 bases and 6 bases respectively, with 16 bases between them. CDR3 loop: CASSSYRDSTNEQFF. CDR3 nucleotides: TGTGCCAGCAGCTCCTACCGGGACTCCACCAATGAGCAGTTCTTC.

The CDR3 bases are TGTGCCACCAGCAGAGCACCGGGACAGGACCCCTACAATGAGCAGTTCTTC. Translated: CATSRAPGQDPYNEQFF. The chain combines TRBV15 with TRBJ2-1; 8 bases fit TRBD1. CDR3 length: 17 residues. The germline V gene encodes CDR1 LNHNV and CDR2 YYDKDF (reference sequence). The V and J ends lost 1 base and 2 bases, in that order; junction bases with no gene match: 7.

V usage is TRBV21-1 and J usage is TRBJ1-6; the table's TRBD1 call for D was not verified on the DNA. TRBV21-1 is tagged as a pseudogene. CDR3 size: 15 residues. CDR3 residues: CASSISQGHRISLHF. Written as DNA, the CDR3 is TGTGCCAGCAGCATTTCCCAGGGGCACAGGATATCCCTCCACTTT.

This clone was recorded once. The chain employs TRBV4-1 and TRBJ2-2; 8 bases map to TRBD2. With V trimmed by 2 bases and J by 7 bases, 12 bases remained unmatched. The CDR3 sequence is 17 residues long. The germline CDR1 and CDR2 sequences are MGHRA and YSYEKL. CDR3: CASSQYNGGGWVGELFF. CDR3 DNA: TGCGCCAGCAGCCAATACAATGGCGGGGGGTGGGTCGGGGAGCTGTTTTTT.

The rearrangement joins TRBV25-1 to TRBJ2-1, with TRBD2 as a possible D gene (6 bases). The CDR3 consists of 15 residues. The V and J ends lost 5 bases and 7 bases respectively, with 18 bases between them. Germline V gene data show CDR1 as MGHDK and CDR2 as SYGVNS. The CDR3 nucleotides are TGTGCCAGCAGTCGCGGAGGGGATCTTTCTAATGAGCAGTTCTTC. Its protein is CASSRGGDLSNEQFF.

V and J are TRBV10-1 and TRBJ2-5, with 7 bases fitting TRBD1. The J call may be faulty, since TRBJ2-7 better matches the DNA end. The CDR3 has 19 residues. The germline V gene encodes CDR1 WNHNN and CDR2 SYGVQD (reference sequence). CDR3 bases: TGCGCCAGCACGACAGGGAACAGCCTCATCCCGGTCACCACCTACGAGCAGTACTTC. Translation gives CASTTGNSLIPVTTYEQYF.

The chain has TRBV15 and TRBJ1-4; possible D gene TRBD1, 6 bases. Germline V gene data show CDR1 as LNHNV and CDR2 as YYDKDF (reference sequence). V shed 1 base and J shed 6 bases, with 18 bases lying between them. The CDR3 runs to 17 residues. CDR3: CATSRGGLSGVDEKLFF. CDR3 in DNA: TGTGCCACCAGCAGAGGGGGGCTGAGTGGGGTCGATGAAAAACTGTTTTTT.

The chain carries TRBV29-1 and TRBJ1-1, with 7 bases fitting TRBD1. V was pared by 7 bases and J by 6 bases, with 8 bases of the junction left unmatched. Germline V lookup: CDR1 SQVTM, CDR2 ANQGSEA. There are 12 residues in the CDR3. The CDR3 DNA reads TGCAGCGGAGGGGGCGAGTGGGCTGAAGCTTTCTTT. Translated, it gives CSGGGEWAEAFF.

This rearrangement joins TRBV6-6 to TRBJ1-6; 8 bases line up with TRBD1. The junction had 4 bases not matched to a gene; V was cut back by 5 bases and J by 7 bases. The CDR3 has 14 amino acids. Germline lookup yields CDR1 MNHNY and CDR2 SVGAGI (reference sequence). Written as DNA, the CDR3 is TGTGCCAGCAGTGGACAGGGAGCAAATTCACCCCTCCACTTT. It translates to CASSGQGANSPLHF.

The V gene is TRBV7-9, the J gene TRBJ2-1, with D perhaps TRBD2 (6 bases). The CDR3 sequence is 13 residues long. Trimming left V 3 bases short and J 7 bases short, with 10 bases between. Germline V gene data show CDR1 as SEHNR and CDR2 as FQNEAQ (reference sequence). CDR3 DNA sequence: TGTGCCAGCAGCTTTTCCGGAGGGAATGAGCAGTTCTTC. This codes for CASSFSGGNEQFF.

The chain combines TRBV4-1 with TRBJ1-3; 9 nucleotides line up with TRBD1. The germline CDR1 and CDR2 sequences are MGHRA and YSYEKL. J lost 1 base, V lost 2 bases, and 9 bases had no gene match. The CDR3 totals 18 residues. The CDR3 sequence: CASSQHSTGGISGNTIYF. CDR3 sequence (DNA): TGCGCCAGCAGCCAACATTCGACAGGGGGTATTTCTGGAAACACCATATATTTT.

V and J are TRBV19 and TRBJ1-6; D call uncertain. Looked up from germline, CDR1 is LNHDA and CDR2 is SQIVND (reference sequence). Between the trimmed V and J ends, which lost 7 bases and 5 bases, there was a span of 9 bases. CDR3 length: 13 residues. The CDR3 region is CASKRKNNSPLHF. CDR3 DNA sequence: TGTGCCAGTAAGCGGAAAAATAATTCACCCCTCCACTTT.

This chain uses TRBV10-3 with TRBJ1-1; unclear D gene. The CDR3 consists of 14 residues. Deletions cut 4 bases from V and 1 base from J, with 10 bases between. Per germline, CDR1 ENHRY and CDR2 SYGVKD. CDR3 residues: CAISGYDKNTEAFF. DNA of the CDR3: TGTGCCATCAGTGGGTATGACAAGAACACTGAAGCTTTCTTT.

The rearrangement links TRBV5-1 to TRBJ1-1; 8 positions agree with TRBD1. This CDR3 is 15 amino acids long. V was clipped by 4 bases and J by 7 bases; unmatched bases: 12. Germline lookup yields CDR1 SGHRS and CDR2 YFSETQ. The CDR3 DNA reads as TGCGCCAGCAGCATATCCAGGACAGGGACAAATGAAGCTTTCTTT. Residues: CASSISRTGTNEAFF.

V is TRBV13 and J is TRBJ1-1, with D unclear. Germline V CDR1 and CDR2: PRHDT, FYEKMQ (reference sequence). Trimming took 4 bases from V and 0 from J, leaving 6 bases between them. This CDR3 comprises 13 residues. In DNA form, the CDR3 reads TGTGCCAGCAGCTCGGGTTTGAACACTGAAGCTTTCTTT. This encodes CASSSGLNTEAFF.

V usage is TRBV18 and J usage is TRBJ2-5; TRBD2 might be the D (5 bases). V lost 8 bases to trimming and J lost 3 bases, with 16 bases between them. Per germline, CDR1 KGHSH and CDR2 LQKENI. CDR3 length: 14 amino acids. The CDR3 DNA reads as TGTGCCAGCCTCTCCTCCGGGGTCAAAGAGACCCAGTACTTC. Residues: CASLSSGVKETQYF.

The CDR3 region is CASSPRRGRKETQYF. The DNA for the CDR3 is TGTGCCAGCAGCCCACGCAGGGGGCGGAAAGAGACCCAGTACTTC. The chain recombines TRBV7-6 with TRBJ2-5; 8 bases align to TRBD1. Germline V gives CDR1 SGHVS, CDR2 FNYEAQ. The ends lost 5 bases at V and 3 bases at J; junction bases unmatched: 8. This CDR3 contains 15 residues.

The V gene is TRBV5-1, the J gene TRBJ2-3; 15 nucleotides match TRBD2. The V and J ends lost 3 bases and 6 bases, in that order; junction bases with no gene match: 5. The germline gives CDR1 SGHRS, CDR2 YFSETQ. This CDR3 has 16 amino acids. The chain's CDR3 is CASSYAGTSGGDTQYF. For the CDR3, the DNA is TGCGCCAGCAGCTACGCCGGGACTAGCGGGGGGGATACGCAGTATTTT.